Below, 18 T cell receptor beta chains from the same sample are listed, as sequenced in a study of T-cell memory formation after mild COVID-19. TCRdb itself ran the 5' RACE reads through MiXCR, one entry per CDR3 protein. The sample lists roughly 300,000 distinct CDR3 sequences; 8.2% were seen once. The specimen sequenced was PBMCs or a T cell subset sorted from them (not recorded which). Receptors were obtained from a young man who had mild COVID-19 (a few samples of this study predate the infection). Cell type and time point are not known.

The chain carries TRBV5-1 and TRBJ2-7; D may correspond to TRBD1 or TRBD2 (7 bases each). V was cut by 4 bases and J by 5 bases, with 16 bases left in between. This CDR3 contains 14 residues. Germline V gene sequence: CDR1 SGHRS, CDR2 YFSETQ. The CDR3, as DNA: TGCGCCAGCAGCCCCCTTCCAGGGGGGGACGAGCAGTACTTC. Its translation: CASSPLPGGDEQYF.

The chain couples TRBV6-2 or TRBV6-3 to TRBJ2-1; D possibly matches TRBD1 or TRBD2 (6 bases each). V lost 5 bases and J lost 9, with 14 bases in between. CDR1 is MNHEY, CDR2 SVGEGT, per germline. This CDR3 has 13 amino acids. CDR3 sequence reads: CASSTWGASEQFF. The CDR3 DNA is TGTGCCAGCAGTACTTGGGGGGCAAGTGAGCAGTTCTTC.

The J gene is TRBJ2-5, the V gene TRBV12-3 or TRBV12-4; 9 bases are shared with TRBD1. The CDR3 consists of 15 residues. V dropped 6 bases and J dropped 4; count of bases not matched to a gene: 9. The CDR3 protein is CASRPQGAGRETQYF. For the CDR3, the DNA is TGTGCCAGCAGACCACAGGGGGCAGGGAGAGAGACCCAGTACTTC.

In this sample, this clonotype turned up many times. The rearrangement uses TRBV12-3 or TRBV12-4 and TRBJ2-1; 12 bases are a match to TRBD1. The trim removed 8 bases at V and 0 bases at J, leaving 5 bases unmatched. The length of the CDR3 is 16 residues. The CDR3 DNA follows: TGTGCCAGCGCGGGACAGGGGGCGAGCTCCTACAATGAGCAGTTCTTC. Encoded protein: CASAGQGASSYNEQFF.

This clonotype was detected only a few times. V and J are TRBV5-1 and TRBJ1-5, with a tentative D call TRBD1 (6 bases). Germline-derived CDR1 and CDR2 are SGHRS and YFSETQ. CDR3 length: 15 residues. V shed 0 bases and J shed 3 bases, with 10 bases lying between them. Here the CDR3 reads CASSLAGQPNQPQHF. The CDR3 DNA follows: TGCGCCAGCAGCTTGGCCGGACAGCCCAATCAGCCCCAGCATTTT.

The J gene is TRBJ1-1, the V gene TRBV2, with 9 bases aligning to TRBD1. This CDR3 is 13 amino acids long. Looked up from germline, CDR1 is SNHLY and CDR2 is FYNNEI. The V gene end was trimmed by 9 bases and the J gene end by 5 bases; junction bases not matched to a gene: 7. In DNA form, the CDR3 reads TGTGCCAGAGGACAGGGGTTGGTGACTGAAGCTTTCTTT. Translation gives CARGQGLVTEAFF.

V and J are TRBV6-5 and TRBJ2-1; 13 positions match TRBD2. Germline V gives CDR1 MNHEY, CDR2 SVGAGI. V shed 6 bases, J shed 4 bases, and the junction held 3 bases outside the gene matches. This CDR3 contains 15 residues. The CDR3 protein is CASRLGLAGYNEQFF. The CDR3 DNA reads TGTGCCAGCAGACTGGGACTAGCGGGGTACAATGAGCAGTTCTTC.

This clonotype appeared many times. V is TRBV4-1 and J is TRBJ1-1; D is perhaps TRBD1 (5 bases). CDR1 is MGHRA, CDR2 YSYEKL, per germline. Trimming left V 0 bases short and J 6 bases short, with 17 bases between. The CDR3 is 16 residues long. CDR3 region: CASSQELGGRGAEAFF. The CDR3 bases are TGCGCCAGCAGCCAAGAGTTGGGAGGCCGGGGGGCTGAAGCTTTCTTT.

The gene calls are TRBV15 and TRBJ2-1, with D possibly called TRBD1 or TRBD2 (5 bases each). With 5 bases removed from V and 8 bases from J, the gap between germline ends came to 22 bases. The CDR3 spans 16 residues. CDR1 and CDR2 from the germline V gene are LNHNV and YYDKDF (reference sequence). CDR3 nucleotides: TGTGCCACCAGCGACAGCTCACCTGGGGGTAGGGATGAGCAGTTCTTC. Protein sequence: CATSDSSPGGRDEQFF.

This clonotype was observed a few times. The chain joins TRBV30 to TRBJ2-7; D may be TRBD2 (5 bases). V lost 5 bases and J 5 bases, leaving 25 bases between the germline ends. Germline CDR1 GTSNPN, CDR2 SVGIG (reference sequence). The CDR3 runs to 16 residues. Written as DNA, the CDR3 is TGTGCCTGGTCGAACAGCGGTAGGGCAGGTACCGACGAGCAGTACTTC. Translation: CAWSNSGRAGTDEQYF.

The V and J genes are TRBV11-2 and TRBJ2-2; D not certain. Germline V lookup: CDR1 SGHAT, CDR2 FQNNGV. This CDR3 region has 13 residues. The V end lost 5 bases, the J end lost 9 bases, and 13 bases lay between the germline ends. The DNA of the CDR3 is TGTGCCAGCAGCCCACCATATAGTTGGGAGCTGTTTTTT. This gives the protein CASSPPYSWELFF.

The chain recombines TRBV6-2 or TRBV6-3 with TRBJ2-1; D is uncertain. V was trimmed by 3 bases and J by 10 bases, leaving 7 bases between them. CDR3 length: 11 amino acids. CDR1 and CDR2 from the germline V gene are MNHEY and SVGEGT. The CDR3 loop is CASSYEGEQFF. CDR3 DNA sequence: TGTGCCAGCAGTTATGAAGGAGAGCAGTTCTTC.

This clonotype came up a few times. This sequence joins TRBV5-1 and TRBJ1-4; 7 nucleotides line up with TRBD1. V lost 0 bases to trimming and J lost 8 bases; unmatched junction nucleotides: 7. The CDR3 covers 15 residues. Germline V gives CDR1 SGHRS, CDR2 YFSETQ. The DNA of the CDR3 is TGCGCCAGCAGCTTGGATTACAGGGGCTACGAAAAACTGTTTTTT. Translation: CASSLDYRGYEKLFF.

The V call is TRBV4-1, the J call TRBJ1-1, with 11 bases that match TRBD1. This CDR3 is 16 amino acids long. Germline lookup yields CDR1 MGHRA and CDR2 YSYEKL. V dropped 3 bases and J dropped 11; count of bases not matched to a gene: 14. CDR3 loop: CASSHISGTGGRGAFF. As DNA, the CDR3 is TGCGCCAGCAGCCATATCTCCGGGACAGGGGGACGAGGTGCTTTCTTT.

The chain is built from TRBV5-6 and TRBJ1-2; no clear D gene. This CDR3 spans 11 amino acids. From germline, CDR1 is SGHDT and CDR2 YYEEEE. The germline V and J ends were trimmed by 4 bases and 7 bases, with 8 bases remaining between them. CDR3 sequence reads: CASSTSFGYTF. In nucleotides, the CDR3 is TGTGCCAGCAGCACCAGCTTTGGCTACACCTTC.

This clonotype was detected a few times. The V call is TRBV7-2, the J call TRBJ1-2, with 9 bases aligning to TRBD1. V trimming: 6 bases; J trimming: 7 bases; junction bases outside the gene matches: 12. From germline, CDR1 is SGHTA and CDR2 FQGNSA. The CDR3 runs to 15 residues. CDR3 sequence: CASRALLQGALGYTF. DNA of the CDR3: TGTGCCAGCAGGGCTCTTCTACAGGGGGCCCTTGGCTACACCTTC.

The V gene is TRBV5-1, the J gene TRBJ2-7; 7 positions agree with TRBD1. Germline V gives CDR1 SGHRS, CDR2 YFSETQ. This CDR3 has 13 amino acids. V trimming: 0 bases; J trimming: 5 bases; junction bases outside the gene matches: 2. This chain's CDR3 is CASSLEGANEQYV. The CDR3 region has the DNA TGCGCCAGCAGCTTGGAGGGGGCTAACGAGCAGTACGTC.

The rearrangement joins TRBV6-6 to TRBJ2-3; 12 nucleotides agree with TRBD2. The junction had 6 bases not matched to a gene; V was cut back by 4 bases and J by 1 base. Germline V gives CDR1 MNHNY, CDR2 SVGAGI (reference sequence). The CDR3 sequence is 17 residues long. The CDR3 reads CASSSRLAGARTDTQYF. Here the CDR3 DNA reads TGTGCCAGCAGTTCGCGACTAGCGGGGGCCCGCACAGATACGCAGTATTTT.